This TCR beta chain was sequenced during a study of tumor-infiltrating lymphocytes in primary liver carcinoma. TCR beta cDNA was made from around 520 ng total RNA with a constant-region primer. Slightly modified ARM-PCR served as the procedure for the TCR beta libraries. These libraries came from three rounds of nested multiplex PCR. Amplification in the first two PCR rounds was performed using TRBV1-TRBV30 forward primers and a C-beta reverse primer for around 11 cycles each. MiXCR was run by TCRdb on the multiplex PCR reads, yielding one entry per CDR3 protein. The table records fewer than 350,000 distinct CDR3 sequences, 65% of them present only once. This CDR3 contains 14 residues. Germline lookup yields CDR1 ENHRY and CDR2 SYGVKD. The V end was cut by 11 bases, the J end by 5 bases, with 19 bases between. Out of unsorted whole blood came the blood RNA, and germline DNA was extracted as well. Before the operation took place, around 4 milliliters of peripheral blood were collected.

The TCR sequence derives from a man aged 40-55 years with primary liver carcinoma and hepatitis B virus infection. Sequenced: peripheral blood. The V gene is TRBV10-3, the J gene TRBJ1-5, with a possible D match to TRBD1 (5 bases). The CDR3 bases are TGTGCCGTTCCTCGGGGGAGGCGGCATCAGCCCCAGCATTTT. Its protein is CAVPRGRRHQPQHF.